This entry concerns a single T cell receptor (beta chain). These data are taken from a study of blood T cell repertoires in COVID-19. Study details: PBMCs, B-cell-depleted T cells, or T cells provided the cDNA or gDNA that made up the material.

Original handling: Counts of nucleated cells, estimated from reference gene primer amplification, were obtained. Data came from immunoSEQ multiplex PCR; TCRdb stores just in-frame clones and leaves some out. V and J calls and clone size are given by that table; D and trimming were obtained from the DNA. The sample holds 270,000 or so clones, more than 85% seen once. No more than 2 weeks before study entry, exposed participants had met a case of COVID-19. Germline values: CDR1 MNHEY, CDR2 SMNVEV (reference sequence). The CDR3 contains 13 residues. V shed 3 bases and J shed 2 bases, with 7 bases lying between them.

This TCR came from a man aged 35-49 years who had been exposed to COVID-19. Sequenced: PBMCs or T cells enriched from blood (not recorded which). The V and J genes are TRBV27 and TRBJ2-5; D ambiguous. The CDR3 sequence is CASSFEQQETQYF. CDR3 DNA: TGTGCCAGCAGTTTCGAACAGCAAGAGACCCAGTACTTC.